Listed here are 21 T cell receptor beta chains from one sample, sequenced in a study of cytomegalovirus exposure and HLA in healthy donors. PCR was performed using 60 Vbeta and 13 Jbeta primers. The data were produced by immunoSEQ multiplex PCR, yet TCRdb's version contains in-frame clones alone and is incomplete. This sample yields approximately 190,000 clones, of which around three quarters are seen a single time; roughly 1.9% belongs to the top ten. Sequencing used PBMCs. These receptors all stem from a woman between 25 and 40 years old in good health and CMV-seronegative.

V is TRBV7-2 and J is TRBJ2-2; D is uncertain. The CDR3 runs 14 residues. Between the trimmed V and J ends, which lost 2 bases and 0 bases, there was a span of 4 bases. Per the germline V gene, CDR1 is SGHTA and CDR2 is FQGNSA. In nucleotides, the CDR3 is TGTGCCAGCAGCTTAAGCACGAACACCGGGGAGCTGTTTTTT. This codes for CASSLSTNTGELFF.

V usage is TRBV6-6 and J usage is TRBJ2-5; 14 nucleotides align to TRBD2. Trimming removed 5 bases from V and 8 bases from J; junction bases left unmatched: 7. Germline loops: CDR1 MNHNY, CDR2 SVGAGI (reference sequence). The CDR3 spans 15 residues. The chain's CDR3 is CASSVMGLAGATQYF. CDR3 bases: TGTGCCAGCAGTGTGATGGGACTAGCGGGGGCCACCCAGTACTTC.

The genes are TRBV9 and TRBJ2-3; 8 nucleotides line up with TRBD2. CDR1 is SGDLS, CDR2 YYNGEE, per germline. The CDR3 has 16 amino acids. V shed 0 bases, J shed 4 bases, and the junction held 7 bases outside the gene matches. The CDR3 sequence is CASSVAEAGGADTQYF. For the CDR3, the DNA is TGTGCCAGCAGCGTAGCTGAGGCCGGGGGGGCAGATACGCAGTATTTT.

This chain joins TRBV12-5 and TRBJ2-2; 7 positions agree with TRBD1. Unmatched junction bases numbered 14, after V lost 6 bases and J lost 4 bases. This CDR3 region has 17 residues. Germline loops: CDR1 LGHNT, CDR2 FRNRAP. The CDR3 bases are TGTGCTAGTGGCTGGGGGTTCGTAGGGGGCAGCACCGGGGAGCTGTTTTTT. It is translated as CASGWGFVGGSTGELFF. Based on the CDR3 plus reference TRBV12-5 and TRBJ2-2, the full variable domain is DARVTQTPRHKVTEMGQEVTMRCQPILGHNTVFWYRQTMMQGLELLAYFRNRAPLDDSGMPKDRFSAEMPDATLATLKIQPSEPRDSAVYFCASGWGFVGGSTGELFFGEGSRLTVL.

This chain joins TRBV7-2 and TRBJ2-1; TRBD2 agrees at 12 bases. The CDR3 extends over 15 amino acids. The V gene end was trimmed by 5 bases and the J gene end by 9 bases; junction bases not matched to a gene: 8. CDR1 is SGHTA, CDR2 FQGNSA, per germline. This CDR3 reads CASSPRRLAGVEQFF. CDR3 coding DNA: TGTGCCAGCAGCCCAAGGAGACTAGCGGGAGTTGAGCAGTTCTTC.

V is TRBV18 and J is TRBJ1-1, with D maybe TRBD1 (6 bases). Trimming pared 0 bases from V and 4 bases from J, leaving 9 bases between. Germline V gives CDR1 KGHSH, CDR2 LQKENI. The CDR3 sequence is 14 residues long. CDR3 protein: CASSPPNRVTEAFF. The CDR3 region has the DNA TGTGCCAGCTCACCACCAAACAGGGTCACTGAAGCTTTCTTT.

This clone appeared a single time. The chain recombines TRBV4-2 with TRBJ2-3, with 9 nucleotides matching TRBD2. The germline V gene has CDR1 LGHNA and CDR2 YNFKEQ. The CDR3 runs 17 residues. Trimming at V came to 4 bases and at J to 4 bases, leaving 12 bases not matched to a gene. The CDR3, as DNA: TGTGCCAGCAGCCCCCGGGGGACTAGCCCCCTCCCAGATACGCAGTATTTT. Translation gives CASSPRGTSPLPDTQYF.

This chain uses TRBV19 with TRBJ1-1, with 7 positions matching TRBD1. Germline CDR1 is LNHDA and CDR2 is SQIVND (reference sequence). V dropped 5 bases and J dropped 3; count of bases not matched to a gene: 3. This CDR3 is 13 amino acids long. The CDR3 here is CASSLDRDTEAFF. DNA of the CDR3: TGTGCCAGTAGTCTCGACAGGGACACTGAAGCTTTCTTT. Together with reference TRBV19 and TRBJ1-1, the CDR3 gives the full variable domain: DGGITQSPKYLFRKEGQNVTLSCEQNLNHDAMYWYRQDPGQGLRLIYYSQIVNDFQKGDIAEGYSVSREKKESFPLTVTSAQKNPTAFYLCASSLDRDTEAFFGQGTRLTVV.

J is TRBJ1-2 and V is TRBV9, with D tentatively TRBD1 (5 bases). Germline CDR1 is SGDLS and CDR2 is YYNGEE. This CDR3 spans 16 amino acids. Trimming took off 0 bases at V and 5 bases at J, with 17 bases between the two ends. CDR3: CASSVGGSQALYGYTF. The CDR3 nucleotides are TGTGCCAGCAGCGTAGGTGGGTCACAGGCGTTATATGGCTACACCTTC.

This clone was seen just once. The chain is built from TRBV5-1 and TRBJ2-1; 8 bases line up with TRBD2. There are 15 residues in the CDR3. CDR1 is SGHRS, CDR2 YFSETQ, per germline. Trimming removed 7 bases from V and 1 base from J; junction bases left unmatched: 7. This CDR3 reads CASRSPSGSYNEQFF. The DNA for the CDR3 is TGCGCCAGCCGTTCGCCTAGCGGGTCCTACAATGAGCAGTTCTTC.

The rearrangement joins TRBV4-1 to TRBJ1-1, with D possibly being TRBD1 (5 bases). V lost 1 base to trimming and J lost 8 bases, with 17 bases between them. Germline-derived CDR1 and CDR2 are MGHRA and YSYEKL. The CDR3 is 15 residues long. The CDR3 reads CASSQGPQGPREAFF. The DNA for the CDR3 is TGCGCCAGCAGCCAAGGGCCCCAGGGCCCCCGAGAAGCTTTCTTT.

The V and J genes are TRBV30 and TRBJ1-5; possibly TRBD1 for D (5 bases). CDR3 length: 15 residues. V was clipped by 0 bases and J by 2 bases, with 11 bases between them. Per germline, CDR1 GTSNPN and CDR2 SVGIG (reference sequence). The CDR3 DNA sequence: TGTGCCTGGAGTGTACACGGGGGAGGCAATCAGCCCCAGCATTTT. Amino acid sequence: CAWSVHGGGNQPQHF.

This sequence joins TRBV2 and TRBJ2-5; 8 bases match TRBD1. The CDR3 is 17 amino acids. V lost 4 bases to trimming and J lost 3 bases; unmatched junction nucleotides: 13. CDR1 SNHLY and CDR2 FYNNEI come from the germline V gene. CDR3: CASSGTGKIFGEETQYF. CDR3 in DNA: TGTGCCAGCAGTGGGACAGGGAAAATCTTTGGGGAAGAGACCCAGTACTTC.

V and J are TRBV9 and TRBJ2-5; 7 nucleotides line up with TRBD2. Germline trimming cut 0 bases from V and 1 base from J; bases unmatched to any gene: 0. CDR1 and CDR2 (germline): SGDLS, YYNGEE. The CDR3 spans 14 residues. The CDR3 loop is CASSVGTSQETQYF. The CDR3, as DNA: TGTGCCAGCAGCGTAGGGACTAGCCAAGAGACCCAGTACTTC. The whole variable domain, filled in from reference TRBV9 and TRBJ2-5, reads DSGVTQTPKHLITATGQRVTLRCSPRSGDLSVYWYQQSLDQGLQFLIQYYNGEERAKGNILERFSAQQFPDLHSELNLSSLELGDSALYFCASSVGTSQETQYFGPGTRLLVL.

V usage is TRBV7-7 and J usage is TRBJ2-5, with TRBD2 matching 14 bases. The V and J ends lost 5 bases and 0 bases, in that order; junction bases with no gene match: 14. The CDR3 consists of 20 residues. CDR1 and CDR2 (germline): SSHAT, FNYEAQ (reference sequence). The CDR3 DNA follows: TGTGCCAGCAGCAAACGACCGGGACTAGCGGGGGCCGAGTACCAAGAGACCCAGTACTTC. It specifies CASSKRPGLAGAEYQETQYF.

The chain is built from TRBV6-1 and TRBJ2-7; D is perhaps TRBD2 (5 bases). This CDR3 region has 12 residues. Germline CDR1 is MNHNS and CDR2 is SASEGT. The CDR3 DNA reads TGTGCGATCACGAGCGGCCTCTACGAGCAGTACTTC. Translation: CAITSGLYEQYF.

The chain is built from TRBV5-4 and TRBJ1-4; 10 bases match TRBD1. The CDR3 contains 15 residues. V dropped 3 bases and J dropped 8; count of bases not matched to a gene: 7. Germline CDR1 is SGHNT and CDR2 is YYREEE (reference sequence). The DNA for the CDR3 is TGTGCCAGCAGCTCCGGGACAGGGGCGTTGGAAAAACTGTTTTTT. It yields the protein CASSSGTGALEKLFF.

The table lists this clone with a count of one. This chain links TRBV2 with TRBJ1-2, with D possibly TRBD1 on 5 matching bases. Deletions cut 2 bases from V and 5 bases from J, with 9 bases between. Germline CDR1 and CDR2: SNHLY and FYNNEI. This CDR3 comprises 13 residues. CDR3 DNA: TGTGCCAGCAGTGAACGACAGCCATATGGCTACACCTTC. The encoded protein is CASSERQPYGYTF.

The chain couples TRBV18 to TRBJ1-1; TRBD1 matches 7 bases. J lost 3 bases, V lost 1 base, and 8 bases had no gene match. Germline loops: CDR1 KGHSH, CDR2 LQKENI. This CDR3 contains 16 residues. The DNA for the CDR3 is TGTGCCAGCTCACCACGAATTGGTCAGGGGGACACTGAAGCTTTCTTT. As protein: CASSPRIGQGDTEAFF.

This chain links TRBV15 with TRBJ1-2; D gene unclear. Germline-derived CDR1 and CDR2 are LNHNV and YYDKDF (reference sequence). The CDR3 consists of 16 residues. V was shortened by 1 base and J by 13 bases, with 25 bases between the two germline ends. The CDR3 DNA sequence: TGTGCCACCAGCAGAGGAAGTTCCGCGCAGGCGCAAAGGTCCACCTTC. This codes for CATSRGSSAQAQRSTF.

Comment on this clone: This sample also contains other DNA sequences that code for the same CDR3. Here the CDR3 reads CASSPGTGPYEQYF. In DNA, the CDR3 is TGTGCCAGCTCGCCCGGGACAGGGCCCTACGAGCAGTACTTC. V usage is TRBV18 and J usage is TRBJ2-7; 9 bases match TRBD1. This CDR3 has 14 amino acids. With 6 bases clipped from V and 2 bases from J, the junction kept 5 bases outside the gene matches. Germline CDR1 KGHSH, CDR2 LQKENI.